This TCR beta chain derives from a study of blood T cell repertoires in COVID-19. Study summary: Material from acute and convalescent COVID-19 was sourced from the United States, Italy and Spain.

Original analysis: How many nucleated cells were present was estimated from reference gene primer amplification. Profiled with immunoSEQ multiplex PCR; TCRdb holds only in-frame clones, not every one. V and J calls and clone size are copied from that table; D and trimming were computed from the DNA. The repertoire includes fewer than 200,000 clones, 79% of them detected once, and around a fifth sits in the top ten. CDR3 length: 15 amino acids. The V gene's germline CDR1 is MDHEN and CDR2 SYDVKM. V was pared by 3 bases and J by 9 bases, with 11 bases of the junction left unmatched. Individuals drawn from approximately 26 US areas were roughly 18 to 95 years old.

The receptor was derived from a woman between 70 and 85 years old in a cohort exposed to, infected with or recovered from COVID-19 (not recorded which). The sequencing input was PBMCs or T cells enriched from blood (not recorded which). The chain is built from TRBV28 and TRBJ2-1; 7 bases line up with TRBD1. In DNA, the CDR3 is TGTGCCAGCAGTTTTCTAGGGGGCGGCAGGGCTGAGCAGTTCTTC. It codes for CASSFLGGGRAEQFF.